A single sample gave rise to the 21 T cell receptor beta chains below, sequenced in a study of beta chain features in type 1 diabetes. The study reverse transcribed the entire isolated RNA, so it sequenced expressed TCRB transcripts. Only in-frame clones appear in the TCRdb table, and some are missing; sequencing was by immunoSEQ multiplex PCR. Of under 550,000 clones listed, approximately 10% were seen once; the top ten hold 0.035% to 0.05%. Sequences were obtained from naive CD4+ T cells from blood. Receptors originate from a woman aged 18-35 years in good health.

The V call is TRBV4-1, the J call TRBJ2-2; tentatively, D is TRBD2 (6 bases). Trimming left V 6 bases short and J 0 bases short, with 14 bases between. There are 16 residues in the CDR3. Germline lookup yields CDR1 MGHRA and CDR2 YSYEKL. The CDR3 is CASRVWTGANTGELFF. The DNA of the CDR3 is TGCGCCAGCAGAGTTTGGACGGGGGCGAACACCGGGGAGCTGTTTTTT.

Only a few counts were recorded for this clone. The conserved closing phenylalanine or tryptophan is absent in this CDR3, likely reflecting a read error. Because the CDR3's place on the DNA is in doubt, the DNA is left out and the CDR3 is given as listed by TCRdb. The chain joins TRBV15 to TRBJ1-2. The CDR3 adds up to 9 amino acids, both ends counted. CDR1 is LNHNV and CDR2 is YYDKDF in the germline V gene (reference sequence). The chain's CDR3 is CATSRSALL.

The chain links TRBV27 to TRBJ1-6; no firm D call. This CDR3 has 15 amino acids. Trimming shortened V by 6 bases and J by 2 bases, and 11 bases separated the two germline ends. Germline CDR1 and CDR2: MNHEY and SMNVEV (reference sequence). CDR3 in DNA: TGTGCCAGCAGCCAAATTCTCACCTATAATTCACCCCTCCACTTT. This encodes CASSQILTYNSPLHF.

The chain is built from TRBV4-3 and TRBJ2-5; 8 bases align to TRBD1. The CDR3 runs 14 residues. J gave up 9 bases and V 4 bases, and 10 bases lay outside the gene matches. CDR1 and CDR2 from the germline V gene are LGHNA and YSLEER. The CDR3 loop reads CASSRRQGLSAQYF. The CDR3 DNA is TGCGCCAGCAGCCGTAGACAGGGGCTGTCGGCCCAGTACTTC.

J is TRBJ1-4 and V is TRBV7-2, with D unresolved. Germline V CDR1 and CDR2: SGHTA, FQGNSA. The CDR3 contains 13 residues. The V and J ends lost 5 bases and 4 bases respectively, with 8 bases between them. CDR3 in amino acids: CASSLRSNEKLFF. CDR3 coding DNA: TGTGCCAGCAGCCTCAGGAGTAATGAAAAACTGTTTTTT.

This clone was seen a few times. The chain links TRBV7-3 to TRBJ2-5, with D perhaps TRBD2 (6 bases). V was trimmed by 0 bases and J by 7 bases, leaving 12 bases between them. The CDR3 covers 14 residues. CDR1 and CDR2 (germline): SGHTA, FQGTGA. The CDR3, as DNA: TGTGCCAGCAGCTTAACGGGAGGCCCGGGGACCCAGTACTTC. Translation gives CASSLTGGPGTQYF.

This clone has only a few counts. The rearrangement links TRBV19 to TRBJ1-2; D call uncertain. Germline CDR1 LNHDA, CDR2 SQIVND (reference sequence). The CDR3 is made up of 13 amino acids. With 10 bases removed from V and 6 bases from J, the gap between germline ends came to 18 bases. The CDR3: CATSTLIQDGYTF. Written as DNA, the CDR3 is TGTGCCACATCGACCCTAATCCAGGATGGCTACACCTTC. Together with reference TRBV19 and TRBJ1-2, the CDR3 gives the full variable domain: DGGITQSPKYLFRKEGQNVTLSCEQNLNHDAMYWYRQDPGQGLRLIYYSQIVNDFQKGDIAEGYSVSREKKESFPLTVTSAQKNPTAFYLCATSTLIQDGYTFGSGTRLTVV.

This clone was seen a few times. The chain couples TRBV19 to TRBJ2-3, with TRBD2 matching over 8 bases. Germline assignment: CDR1 LNHDA and CDR2 SQIVND (reference sequence). Germline trimming cut 3 bases from V and 3 bases from J; bases unmatched to any gene: 5. CDR3 length: 15 residues. CDR3 coding DNA: TGTGCCAGTAGTATTCCTCGGGAGGGGACAGATACGCAGTATTTT. This gives the protein CASSIPREGTDTQYF.

The chain links TRBV7-3 to TRBJ2-1; 7 positions match TRBD2. The CDR3 is 15 amino acids. The V gene end was trimmed by 5 bases and the J gene end by 5 bases; junction bases not matched to a gene: 9. The germline V gene has CDR1 SGHTA and CDR2 FQGTGA. CDR3 sequence (DNA): TGTGCCAGCAGCCGGGGAGGGAACTTGGACAATGAGCAGTTCTTC. It yields the protein CASSRGGNLDNEQFF.

This chain joins TRBV11-2 and TRBJ1-1, with D uncertain. This CDR3 contains 15 residues. V dropped 5 bases and J dropped 2 bases, with 15 bases sitting between them. The germline V gene has CDR1 SGHAT and CDR2 FQNNGV. DNA for the CDR3: TGTGCCAGCAGCATACGCGGGGAGTTTAACACTGAAGCTTTCTTT. Its translation: CASSIRGEFNTEAFF.

Concerning this clone itself: Other DNA sequences in this specimen translate into the identical CDR3. V gene TRBV29-1 combines with J gene TRBJ1-6, with D maybe TRBD1 (5 bases). Germline V gene sequence: CDR1 SQVTM, CDR2 ANQGSEA. The CDR3 runs to 13 residues. V was clipped by 4 bases and J by 10 bases, with 14 bases between them. The CDR3 DNA reads TGCAGCGTTGCGGTTGGCGGGGGGTCACCCCTCCACTTT. Encoded protein: CSVAVGGGSPLHF.

This sequence joins TRBV30 and TRBJ2-3; TRBD2 agrees at 10 bases. Per the germline V gene, CDR1 is GTSNPN and CDR2 is SVGIG (reference sequence). The ends lost 3 bases at V and 1 base at J; junction bases unmatched: 7. The CDR3 is 16 residues long. DNA of the CDR3: TGTGCCTGGAGCCACCTCGGGACTAGCGGCACAGATACGCAGTATTTT. This encodes CAWSHLGTSGTDTQYF.

CDR3 loop: CASSRQGTYNEQFF. The CDR3 DNA reads TGTGCCAGCAGTCGACAGGGGACGTACAATGAGCAGTTCTTC. The chain combines TRBV7-3 with TRBJ2-1; 8 bases fit TRBD1. The V gene's germline CDR1 is SGHTA and CDR2 FQGTGA. The CDR3 loop spans 14 amino acids. J gave up 4 bases and V 6 bases, and 5 bases lay outside the gene matches.

The J gene is TRBJ2-3, the V gene TRBV27, with no clear D. Trimming removed 2 bases at V and 7 bases at J, with 13 bases between. This CDR3 has 14 amino acids. In germline, CDR1 is MNHEY, CDR2 SMNVEV (reference sequence). CDR3 DNA sequence: TGTGCCAGCAGTTTAAGCGACTCGAGGTATACGCAGTATTTT. This gives the protein CASSLSDSRYTQYF.

The J gene is TRBJ2-3, the V gene TRBV7-2; D is ambiguous. V lost 1 base and J 9 bases, leaving 5 bases between the germline ends. The CDR3 loop spans 11 amino acids. The V gene's germline CDR1 is SGHTA and CDR2 FQGNSA. CDR3 residues: CASSLVETQYF. The CDR3 DNA sequence: TGTGCCAGCAGCTTAGTCGAAACGCAGTATTTT.

This clone was recorded a few times. This chain joins TRBV19 and TRBJ2-7; TRBD1 matches 8 bases. With V trimmed by 5 bases and J by 2 bases, 8 bases remained unmatched. The CDR3 covers 15 residues. The germline V gene has CDR1 LNHDA and CDR2 SQIVND (reference sequence). The CDR3 sequence is CASSLQDRGPYEQYF. In DNA form, the CDR3 reads TGTGCCAGTAGTCTCCAAGACAGGGGCCCCTACGAGCAGTACTTC.

The genes are TRBV15 and TRBJ1-2, with a weak D call TRBD1 (5 bases). V dropped 5 bases and J dropped 0 bases, with 13 bases sitting between them. Germline V CDR1 and CDR2: LNHNV, YYDKDF (reference sequence). The CDR3 has 15 residues. The CDR3 sequence: CATSAVGGSNYGYTF. In nucleotides, the CDR3 is TGTGCCACCAGCGCCGTCGGGGGGTCTAACTATGGCTACACCTTC.

The V and J genes are TRBV10-3 and TRBJ2-7; 7 nucleotides agree with TRBD2. CDR1 ENHRY and CDR2 SYGVKD come from the germline V gene. V lost 5 bases to trimming and J lost 3 bases; unmatched junction nucleotides: 4. The CDR3 spans 13 residues. The CDR3 protein is CAISSGASYEQYV. CDR3 DNA sequence: TGTGCCATCAGTAGCGGGGCCAGCTACGAGCAGTACGTC.

This clone has more than one count but fewer than ten. Other DNA variants within this sample encode the same CDR3. The chain employs TRBV2 and TRBJ2-7; unclear D gene. V shed 4 bases and J shed 0 bases, with 4 bases lying between them. Germline V CDR1 and CDR2: SNHLY, FYNNEI. The CDR3 runs to 12 residues. DNA of the CDR3: TGTGCCAGCAGTGGGGACTCCTACGAGCAGTACGTC. Residues: CASSGDSYEQYV.

The J gene is TRBJ1-1, the V gene TRBV7-9; D gene ambiguous. The germline V and J ends were trimmed by 0 bases and 1 base, with 6 bases remaining between them. CDR3 size: 14 residues. The germline gives CDR1 SEHNR, CDR2 FQNEAQ (reference sequence). For the CDR3, the DNA is TGTGCCAGCAGCTTAGCGGGATCGAACACTGAAGCTTTCTTT. This translates into CASSLAGSNTEAFF.

The chain employs TRBV7-9 and TRBJ1-2; possible D gene TRBD1, 6 bases. V was trimmed by 5 bases and J by 6 bases, leaving 25 bases between them. This CDR3 is built from 17 residues. Germline V CDR1 and CDR2: SEHNR, FQNEAQ (reference sequence). The CDR3 is CASSRGQGGSWSDGYTF. The CDR3 DNA sequence: TGTGCCAGCAGCCGAGGACAAGGGGGATCGTGGTCTGATGGCTACACCTTC.